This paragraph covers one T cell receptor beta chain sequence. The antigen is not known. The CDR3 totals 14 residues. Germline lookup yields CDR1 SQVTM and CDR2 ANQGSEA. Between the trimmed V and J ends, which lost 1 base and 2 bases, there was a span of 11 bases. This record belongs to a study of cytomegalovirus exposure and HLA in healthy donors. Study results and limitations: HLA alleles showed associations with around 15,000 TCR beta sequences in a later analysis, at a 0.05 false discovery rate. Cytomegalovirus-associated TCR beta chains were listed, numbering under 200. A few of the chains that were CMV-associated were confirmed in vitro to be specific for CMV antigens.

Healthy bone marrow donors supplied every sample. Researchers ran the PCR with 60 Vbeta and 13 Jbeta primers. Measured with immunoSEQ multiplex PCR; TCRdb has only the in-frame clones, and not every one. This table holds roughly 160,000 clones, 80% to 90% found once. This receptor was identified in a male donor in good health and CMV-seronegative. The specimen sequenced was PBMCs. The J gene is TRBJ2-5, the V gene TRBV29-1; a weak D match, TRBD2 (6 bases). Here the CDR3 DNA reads TGCAGCGTTGAAGGTTGGCGGGGACAAGAGACCCAGTACTTC. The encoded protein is CSVEGWRGQETQYF.